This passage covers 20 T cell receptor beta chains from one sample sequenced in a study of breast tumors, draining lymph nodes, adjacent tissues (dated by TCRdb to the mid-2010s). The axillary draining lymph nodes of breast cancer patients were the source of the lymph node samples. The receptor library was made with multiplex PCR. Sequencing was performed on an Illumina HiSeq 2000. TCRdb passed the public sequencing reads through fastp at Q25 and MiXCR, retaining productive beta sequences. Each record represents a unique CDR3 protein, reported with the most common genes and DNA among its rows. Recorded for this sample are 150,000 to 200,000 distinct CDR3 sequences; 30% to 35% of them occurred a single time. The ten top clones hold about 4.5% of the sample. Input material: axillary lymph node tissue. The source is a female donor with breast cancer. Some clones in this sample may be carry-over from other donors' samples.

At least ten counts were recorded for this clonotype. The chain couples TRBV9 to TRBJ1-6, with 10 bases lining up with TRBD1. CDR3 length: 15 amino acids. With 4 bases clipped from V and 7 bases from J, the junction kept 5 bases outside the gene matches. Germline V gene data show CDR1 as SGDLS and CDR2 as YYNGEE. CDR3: CASSPGQGKNSPLHF. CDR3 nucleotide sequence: TGTGCCAGCAGCCCGGGACAGGGGAAGAATTCACCCCTCCACTTT.

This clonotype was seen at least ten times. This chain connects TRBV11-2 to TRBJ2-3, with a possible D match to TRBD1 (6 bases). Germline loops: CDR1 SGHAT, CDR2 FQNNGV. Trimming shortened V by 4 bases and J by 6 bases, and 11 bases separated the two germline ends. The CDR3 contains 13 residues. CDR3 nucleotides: TGTGCCAGCAGCTATCAGGGGCGGGATACGCAGTATTTT. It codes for CASSYQGRDTQYF.

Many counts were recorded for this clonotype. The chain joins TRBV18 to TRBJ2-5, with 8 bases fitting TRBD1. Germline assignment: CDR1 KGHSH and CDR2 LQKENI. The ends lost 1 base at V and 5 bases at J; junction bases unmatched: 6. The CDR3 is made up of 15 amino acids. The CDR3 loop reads CASSPLGQGSETQYF. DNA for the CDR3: TGTGCCAGCTCACCACTTGGACAGGGTTCCGAGACCCAGTACTTC.

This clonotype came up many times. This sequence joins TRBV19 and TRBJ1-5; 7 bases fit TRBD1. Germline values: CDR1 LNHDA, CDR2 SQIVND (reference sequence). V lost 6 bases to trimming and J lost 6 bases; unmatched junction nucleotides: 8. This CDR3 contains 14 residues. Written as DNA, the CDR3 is TGTGCCAGTAGGACGACAGGGTATGGTCAGCCCCAGCATTTT. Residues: CASRTTGYGQPQHF.

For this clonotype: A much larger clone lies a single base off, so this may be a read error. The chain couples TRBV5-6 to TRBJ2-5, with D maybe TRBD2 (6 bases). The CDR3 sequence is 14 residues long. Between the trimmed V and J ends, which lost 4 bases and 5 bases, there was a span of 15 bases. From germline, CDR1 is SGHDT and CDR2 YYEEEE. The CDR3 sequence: CASSTVEAGETQYF. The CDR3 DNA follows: TGTGCCAGCAGCACTGTTGAGGCGGGGGAGACCCAGTACTTC. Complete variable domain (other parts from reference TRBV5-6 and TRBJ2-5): DAGVTQSPTHLIKTRGQQVTLRCSPKSGHDTVSWYQQALGQGPQFIFQYYEEEERQRGNFPDRFSGHQFPNYSSELNVNALLLGDSALYLCASSTVEAGETQYFGPGTRLLVL.

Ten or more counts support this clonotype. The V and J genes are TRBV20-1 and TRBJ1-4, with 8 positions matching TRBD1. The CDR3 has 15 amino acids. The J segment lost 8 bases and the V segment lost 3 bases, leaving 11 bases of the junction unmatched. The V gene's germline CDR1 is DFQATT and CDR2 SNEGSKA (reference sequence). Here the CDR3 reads CSARDNRGIGEKLFF. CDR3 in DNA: TGCAGTGCTAGGGATAACAGGGGGATAGGAGAAAAACTGTTTTTT.

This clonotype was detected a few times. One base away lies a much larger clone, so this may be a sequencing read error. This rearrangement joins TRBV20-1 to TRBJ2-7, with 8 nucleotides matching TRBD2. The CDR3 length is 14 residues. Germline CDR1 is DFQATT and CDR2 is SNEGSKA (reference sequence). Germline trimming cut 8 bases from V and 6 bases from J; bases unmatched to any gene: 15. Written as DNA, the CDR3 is TGCAGTACCGCGGGGGGAGAGCCCCATTCCGAGCAGTACTTC. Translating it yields CSTAGGEPHSEQYF.

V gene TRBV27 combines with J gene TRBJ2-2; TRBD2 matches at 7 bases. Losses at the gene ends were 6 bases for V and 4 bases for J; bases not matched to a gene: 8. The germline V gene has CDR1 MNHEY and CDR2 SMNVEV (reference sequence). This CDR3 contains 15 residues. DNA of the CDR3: TGTGCCAGCAGCCCCCGGGGGGTCGCCACCGGGGAGCTGTTTTTT. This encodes CASSPRGVATGELFF.

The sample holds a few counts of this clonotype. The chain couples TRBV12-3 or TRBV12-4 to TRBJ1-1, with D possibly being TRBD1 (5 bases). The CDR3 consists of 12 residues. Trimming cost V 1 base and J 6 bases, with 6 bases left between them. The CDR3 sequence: CASSLEGPEAFF. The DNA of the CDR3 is TGTGCCAGCAGTTTAGAGGGGCCTGAAGCTTTCTTT.

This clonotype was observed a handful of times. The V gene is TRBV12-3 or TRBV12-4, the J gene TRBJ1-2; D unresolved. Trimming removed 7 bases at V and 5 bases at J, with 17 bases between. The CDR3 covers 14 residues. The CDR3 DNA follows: TGTGCCAGCATGGGGATGGATGCCAATTATGGCTACACCTTC. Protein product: CASMGMDANYGYTF.

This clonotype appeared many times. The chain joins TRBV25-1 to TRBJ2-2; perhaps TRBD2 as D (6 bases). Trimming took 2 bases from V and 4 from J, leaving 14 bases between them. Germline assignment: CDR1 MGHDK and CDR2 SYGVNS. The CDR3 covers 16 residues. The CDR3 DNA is TGTGCCAGCAGTGAAGAGGCGGGGCCCCGCACCGGGGAGCTGTTTTTT. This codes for CASSEEAGPRTGELFF.

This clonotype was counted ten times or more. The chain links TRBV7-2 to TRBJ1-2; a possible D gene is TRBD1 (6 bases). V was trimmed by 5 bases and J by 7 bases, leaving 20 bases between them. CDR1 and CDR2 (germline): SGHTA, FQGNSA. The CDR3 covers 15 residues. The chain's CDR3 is CASSHIQGQIAGYTF. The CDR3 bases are TGTGCCAGCAGCCATATCCAGGGGCAGATCGCTGGCTACACCTTC.

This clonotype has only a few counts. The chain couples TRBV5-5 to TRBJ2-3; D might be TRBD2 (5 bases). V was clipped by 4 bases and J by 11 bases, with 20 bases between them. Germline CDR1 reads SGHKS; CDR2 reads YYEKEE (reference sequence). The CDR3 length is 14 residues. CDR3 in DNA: TGTGCCAGCAGCCTCGAGGAGGCCTCCCCGGGGCAGTATTTT. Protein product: CASSLEEASPGQYF. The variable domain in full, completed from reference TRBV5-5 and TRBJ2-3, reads DAGVTQSPTHLIKTRGQQVTLRCSPISGHKSVSWYQQVLGQGPQFIFQYYEKEERGRGNFPDRFSARQFPNYSSELNVNALLLGDSALYLCASSLEEASPGQYFGPGTRLTVL.

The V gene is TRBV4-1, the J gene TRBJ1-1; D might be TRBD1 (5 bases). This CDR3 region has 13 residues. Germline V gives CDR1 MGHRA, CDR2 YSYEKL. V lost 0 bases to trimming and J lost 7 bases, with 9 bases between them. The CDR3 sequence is CASSQEGEDEAFF. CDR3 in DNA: TGCGCCAGCAGCCAAGAAGGGGAAGATGAAGCTTTCTTT.

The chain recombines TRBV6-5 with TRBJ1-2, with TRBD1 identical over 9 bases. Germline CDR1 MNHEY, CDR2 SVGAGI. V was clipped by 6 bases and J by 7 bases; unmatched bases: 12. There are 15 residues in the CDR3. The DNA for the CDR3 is TGTGCCAGCAGCCCACACTCACAGGGGGCGGGTGGCTACACCTTC. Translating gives CASSPHSQGAGGYTF.

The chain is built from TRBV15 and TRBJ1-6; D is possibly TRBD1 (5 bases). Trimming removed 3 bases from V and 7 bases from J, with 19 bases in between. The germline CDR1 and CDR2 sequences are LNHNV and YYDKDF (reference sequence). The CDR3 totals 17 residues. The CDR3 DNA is TGTGCCACCAGCAGCTTAGGTCGGGGGACCAGCAATTCACCCCTCCACTTT. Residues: CATSSLGRGTSNSPLHF. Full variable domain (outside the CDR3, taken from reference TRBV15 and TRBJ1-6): DAMVIQNPRYQVTQFGKPVTLSCSQTLNHNVMYWYQQKSSQAPKLLFHYYDKDFNNEADTPDNFQSRRPNTSFCFLDIRSPGLGDTAMYLCATSSLGRGTSNSPLHFGNGTRLTVT.

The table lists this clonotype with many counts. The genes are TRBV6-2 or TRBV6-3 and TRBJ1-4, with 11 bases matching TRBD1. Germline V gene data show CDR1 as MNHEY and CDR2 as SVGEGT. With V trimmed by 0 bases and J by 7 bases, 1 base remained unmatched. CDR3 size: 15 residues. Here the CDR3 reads CASSYSGTGGEKLFF. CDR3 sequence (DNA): TGTGCCAGCAGTTACTCCGGGACAGGGGGTGAAAAACTGTTTTTT.

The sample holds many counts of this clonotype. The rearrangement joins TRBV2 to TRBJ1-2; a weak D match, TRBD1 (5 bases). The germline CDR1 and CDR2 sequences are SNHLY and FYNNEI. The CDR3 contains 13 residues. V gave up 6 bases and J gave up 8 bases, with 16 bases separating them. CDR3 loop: CASREQGFDGYTF. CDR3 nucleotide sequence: TGTGCCAGCAGGGAGCAGGGTTTCGACGGCTACACCTTC.

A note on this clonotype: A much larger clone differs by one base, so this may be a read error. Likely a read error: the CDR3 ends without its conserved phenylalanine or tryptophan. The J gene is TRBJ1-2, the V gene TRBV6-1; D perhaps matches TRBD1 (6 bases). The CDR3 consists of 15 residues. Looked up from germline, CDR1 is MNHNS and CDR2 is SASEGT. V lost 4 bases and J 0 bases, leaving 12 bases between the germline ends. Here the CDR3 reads CASSAAQGANYGYTS. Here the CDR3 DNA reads TGTGCCAGCAGTGCCGCACAGGGAGCTAACTATGGCTACACCTCC.

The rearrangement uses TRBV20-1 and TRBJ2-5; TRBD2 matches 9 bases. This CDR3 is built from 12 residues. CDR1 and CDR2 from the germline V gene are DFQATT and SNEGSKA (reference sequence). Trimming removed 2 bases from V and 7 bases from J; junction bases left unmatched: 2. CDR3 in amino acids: CSARTLAGTQYF. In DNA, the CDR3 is TGCAGTGCTAGAACACTAGCGGGGACCCAGTACTTC.